The clone carrying this T cell receptor beta chain has just one count. The method was immunoSEQ multiplex PCR; TCRdb's version includes in-frame clones alone and lacks a portion of them. Here the sample spans approximately 170,000 clones, roughly 83% being singletons. This entry belongs to a study of blood T cell repertoires in COVID-19. CDR3 length equals 14 residues. Germline V CDR1 and CDR2: SGHAT, FQNNGV. V lost 6 bases and J lost 7; bases outside the gene matches: 9. This sequence joins TRBV11-2 and TRBJ2-3, with 8 bases that match TRBD1. This TCR derives from a woman aged 45-65 years who had recovered from COVID-19. The specimen sequenced was PBMCs or T cells enriched from blood (not recorded which). The CDR3 coding sequence is TGTGCCAGCAGGAGGGACAGGAACTCTTATACGCAGTATTTT. Encoded protein: CASRRDRNSYTQYF.